These 2 T cell receptor beta chains originate from one sample sequenced in a study of T cells in Graves' hyperthyroidism and ophthalmopathy. Amplification of TCR beta CDR3 regions used RNA as the template. HTBI primers drove first-round RT-PCR of the TCR CDR3. Using its own MiXCR run on the multiplex PCR reads, TCRdb lists one record per CDR3 protein. The table shows about 400,000 distinct CDR3 sequences, with 15% occurring only once. The sequenced material came from blood. These receptors all come from a woman aged 25 to 39 with Graves' hyperthyroidism.

Many counts were recorded for this clonotype. V is TRBV5-1 and J is TRBJ1-5, with D possibly TRBD1 on 5 matching bases. From germline, CDR1 is SGHRS and CDR2 YFSETQ. CDR3 length: 16 residues. V was clipped by 0 bases and J by 2 bases, with 12 bases between them. For the CDR3, the DNA is TGCGCCAGCAGCTTGGCCCCAGGGTACGGCAATCAGCCCCAGCATTTT. Translation gives CASSLAPGYGNQPQHF. Supplemented by reference TRBV5-1 and TRBJ1-5, the full variable domain reads KAGVTQTPRYLIKTRGQQVTLSCSPISGHRSVSWYQQTPGQGLQFLFEYFSETQRNKGNFPGRFSGRQFSNSRSEMNVSTLELGDSALYLCASSLAPGYGNQPQHFGDGTRLSIL.

The sample holds many counts of this clonotype. The chain links TRBV2 to TRBJ2-5; D uncertain. The CDR3 covers 14 residues. Germline CDR1 and CDR2: SNHLY and FYNNEI. Deletions cut 6 bases from V and 1 base from J, with 12 bases between. The CDR3 sequence is CASRIDTFQETQYF. The CDR3 coding sequence is TGTGCCAGCAGGATCGACACCTTCCAAGAGACCCAGTACTTC.